The rows below give T cell receptor beta chains drawn from one sample of a study of cytomegalovirus exposure and HLA in healthy donors. Profiling relied on immunoSEQ multiplex PCR, and the TCRdb table lists in-frame clones only, not all of them. The table has over 45,000 clones, around 90% seen once; the top ten hold more than 0.95%. Specimen: PBMCs. The receptors here all came from a man younger than 35 in good health and CMV-seronegative. Both conserved end residues are part of each CDR3.

j_call,v_call,cdr3_aa
TRBJ2-2,TRBV9,CASRASGSGELFF
TRBJ2-1,TRBV18,CASSPIEAGGGNEQFF
TRBJ1-2,TRBV7-2,CASSLELRGDYGYTF
TRBJ2-1,TRBV11-2,CASSRQYSGDNEQFF
TRBJ2-5,TRBV9,CASSVDGSKGETQYF
TRBJ1-2,TRBV5-1,CASRGGTAGGGYTF
TRBJ1-1,TRBV23-1,CASSQYESINTEAFF
TRBJ2-3,TRBV9,CASSARGDTQYF
TRBJ1-5,TRBV23-1,CASSPPQGGKPQHF
TRBJ2-7,TRBV5-4,CASSPRASDSYEQYF